These 8 T cell receptor beta chains were sequenced from one sample in a study of T cell responses to AZD1222 COVID-19 vaccine. Assay: immunoSEQ multiplex PCR; the TCRdb copy retains only in-frame clones and omits some. The sample lists about 140,000 clones, more than 85% occurring once. This sample comprised peripheral blood, obtained on day 0 of MenACWY control vaccination. These TCRs come from an adult in good health.

The chain joins TRBV11-2 to TRBJ1-3; D not certain. Looked up from germline, CDR1 is SGHAT and CDR2 is FQNNGV. This CDR3 contains 16 residues. Trimming left V 0 bases short and J 0 bases short, with 9 bases between. The CDR3 sequence is CASSLDRWSSGNTIYF. As DNA, the CDR3 is TGTGCCAGCAGCTTAGATCGTTGGAGCTCTGGAAACACCATATATTTT.

Only one count was recorded for this clone. V gene TRBV13 combines with J gene TRBJ1-3; TRBD1 agrees at 8 bases. Germline trimming cut 5 bases from V and 7 bases from J; bases unmatched to any gene: 10. The CDR3 extends over 15 amino acids. Germline V lookup: CDR1 PRHDT, CDR2 FYEKMQ (reference sequence). CDR3 bases: TGTGCCAGCAGCCCCCGGGACAGGTTTCTGAACACCATATATTTT. The encoded protein is CASSPRDRFLNTIYF.

The CDR3 DNA reads as TGCGCCAGCAGCTTTAACAGGGGGTTTTCTTCACCCCTCCACTTT. As protein: CASSFNRGFSSPLHF. This chain joins TRBV5-1 and TRBJ1-6; the match to TRBD1 covers 8 bases. The CDR3 runs to 15 residues. Germline V gene data show CDR1 as SGHRS and CDR2 as YFSETQ. Trimming cost V 2 bases and J 9 bases; bases outside gene matches: 7.

The gene calls are TRBV30 and TRBJ2-5, with TRBD2 matching over 13 bases. The length of the CDR3 is 19 residues. Losses at the gene ends were 2 bases for V and 5 bases for J; bases not matched to a gene: 17. Germline CDR1 reads GTSNPN; CDR2 reads SVGIG (reference sequence). As DNA, the CDR3 is TGTGCCTGGAGTTCGAGGACTAGCGGGAGAGCAGTGTTTCAGGAGACCCAGTACTTC. This codes for CAWSSRTSGRAVFQETQYF.

J is TRBJ2-7 and V is TRBV27; either TRBD1 or TRBD2 may supply D (5 bases each). Germline lookup yields CDR1 MNHEY and CDR2 SMNVEV (reference sequence). The CDR3 has 12 residues. V dropped 8 bases and J dropped 7 bases, with 15 bases sitting between them. In nucleotides, the CDR3 is TGTGCCAGCCGGGACGGGCTTTTGGAGCAGTACTTC. Translation gives CASRDGLLEQYF.

The rearrangement uses TRBV7-2 and TRBJ2-5; 14 bases match TRBD2. Per the germline V gene, CDR1 is SGHTA and CDR2 is FQGNSA. The length of the CDR3 is 18 residues. The ends lost 1 base at V and 2 bases at J; junction bases unmatched: 6. The CDR3 DNA is TGTGCCAGCAGCTTAGGACTAGCGGGGGGGCCTTGGCAAGAGACCCAGTACTTC. Protein sequence: CASSLGLAGGPWQETQYF.

The V call is TRBV2, the J call TRBJ1-2; unclear D gene. The CDR3 runs 15 residues. Trimming stripped 7 bases from V and 4 bases from J, with 19 bases between. From germline, CDR1 is SNHLY and CDR2 FYNNEI. This CDR3 is CASTRRADTAYGYTF. The CDR3 DNA reads TGTGCCAGCACCCGACGGGCAGATACCGCCTATGGCTACACCTTC.

This clone was seen once. The gene calls are TRBV29-1 and TRBJ2-3; tentatively, D is TRBD1 (6 bases). The CDR3 runs to 16 residues. The germline V gene encodes CDR1 SQVTM and CDR2 ANQGSEA. V lost 3 bases and J lost 3, with 19 bases in between. The CDR3 region is CSVEGVQGGETDTQYF. CDR3 nucleotides: TGCAGCGTTGAGGGGGTACAGGGTGGAGAAACAGATACGCAGTATTTT.